This T cell receptor (beta chain) was recorded in a study of somatic mutations in cytotoxic T cells in rheumatoid arthritis. Comment on this clone: The junction and the germline gene differ at one end; a read error may be behind it.

TCRdb's table, derived via immunoSEQ multiplex PCR, lists solely in-frame clones and lacks some. The sample shows 20,000 to 25,000 clones, approximately 81% of them seen only once. This CDR3 is built from 16 residues. Germline CDR1 reads SEHNR; CDR2 reads FQNEAQ (reference sequence). The chain is built from TRBV7-9 and TRBJ2-7, with TRBD2 identical over 7 bases. Material: CD8+ T cells sorted from blood. This TCR derives from an adult with rheumatoid arthritis. CDR3 residues: CVSSQAHREESYEQYF. Written as DNA, the CDR3 is TGTGTCAGCAGCCAAGCACACCGGGAGGAATCTTACGAGCAGTACTTC.